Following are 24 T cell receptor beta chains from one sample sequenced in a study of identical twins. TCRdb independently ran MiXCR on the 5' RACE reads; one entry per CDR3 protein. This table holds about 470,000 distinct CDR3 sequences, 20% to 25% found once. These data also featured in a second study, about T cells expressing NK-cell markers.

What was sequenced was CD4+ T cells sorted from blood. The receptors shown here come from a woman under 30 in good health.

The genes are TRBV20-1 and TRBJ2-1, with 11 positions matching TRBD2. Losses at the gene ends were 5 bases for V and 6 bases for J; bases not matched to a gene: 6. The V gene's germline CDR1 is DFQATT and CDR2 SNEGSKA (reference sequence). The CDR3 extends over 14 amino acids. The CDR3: CSAFLAGGINEQFF. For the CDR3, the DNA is TGCAGTGCTTTTCTAGCGGGAGGTATCAATGAGCAGTTCTTC.

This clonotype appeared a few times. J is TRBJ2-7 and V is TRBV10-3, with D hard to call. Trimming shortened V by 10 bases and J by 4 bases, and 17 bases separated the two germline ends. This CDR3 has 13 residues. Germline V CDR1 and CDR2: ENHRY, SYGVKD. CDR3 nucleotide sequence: TGTGCCACCTCAAGATCGGAGTCGTACGAGCAGTACTTC. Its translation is CATSRSESYEQYF.

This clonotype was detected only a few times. In DNA, the CDR3 is TGCAGCGTTGAGCAGGTTAACACCTTC. Its translation is CSVEQVNTF. The chain links TRBV29-1 to TRBJ1-2; D ambiguous. V gave up 3 bases and J gave up 12 bases, with 8 bases separating them. The V gene's germline CDR1 is SQVTM and CDR2 ANQGSEA. This CDR3 contains 9 residues.

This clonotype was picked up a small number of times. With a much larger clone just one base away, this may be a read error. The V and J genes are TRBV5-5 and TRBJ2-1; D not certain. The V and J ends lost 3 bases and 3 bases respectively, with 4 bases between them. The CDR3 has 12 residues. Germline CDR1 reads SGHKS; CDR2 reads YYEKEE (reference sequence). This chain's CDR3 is CASSWNYNEQFF. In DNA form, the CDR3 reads TGTGCCAGCAGCTGGAACTACAATGAGCAGTTCTTC. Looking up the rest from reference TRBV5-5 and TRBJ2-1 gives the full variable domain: DAGVTQSPTHLIKTRGQQVTLRCSPISGHKSVSWYQQVLGQGPQFIFQYYEKEERGRGNFPDRFSARQFPNYSSELNVNALLLGDSALYLCASSWNYNEQFFGPGTRLTVL.

CDR3 residues: CASLRTSGRRGRETQYF. In DNA form, the CDR3 reads TGTGCCAGCCTCAGGACTAGCGGGAGACGAGGACGGGAGACCCAGTACTTC. This chain uses TRBV7-9 with TRBJ2-5; 13 bases align to TRBD2. V dropped 8 bases and J dropped 5; count of bases not matched to a gene: 14. Germline V CDR1 and CDR2: SEHNR, FQNEAQ (reference sequence). The CDR3 has 17 residues.

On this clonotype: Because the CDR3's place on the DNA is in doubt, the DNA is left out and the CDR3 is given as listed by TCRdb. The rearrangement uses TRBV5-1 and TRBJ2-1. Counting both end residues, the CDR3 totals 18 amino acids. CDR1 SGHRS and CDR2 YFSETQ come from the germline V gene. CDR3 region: CASSFYICSASNYNEQFF.

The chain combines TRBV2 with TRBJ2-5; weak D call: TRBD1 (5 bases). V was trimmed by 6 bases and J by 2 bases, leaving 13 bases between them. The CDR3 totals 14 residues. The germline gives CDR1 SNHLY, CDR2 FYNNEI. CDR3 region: CASRPGASQETQYF. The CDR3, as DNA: TGTGCCAGCAGACCTGGGGCCTCTCAAGAGACCCAGTACTTC.

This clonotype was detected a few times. CDR3 sequence: CATSRDLAGSTSTDTQYF. The CDR3 DNA sequence: TGTGCCACCAGCAGAGACCTAGCGGGGAGTACTAGCACAGATACGCAGTATTTT. The chain carries TRBV15 and TRBJ2-3; TRBD2 matches at 9 bases. Germline-derived CDR1 and CDR2 are LNHNV and YYDKDF (reference sequence). With V trimmed by 0 bases and J by 0 bases, 7 bases remained unmatched. The CDR3 contains 18 residues.

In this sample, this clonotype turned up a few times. The CDR3 DNA reads TGTGCCTGGATGGCGGGTGGGGCCAACGTCCTGACTTTC. This translates into CAWMAGGANVLTF. The J gene is TRBJ2-6, the V gene TRBV30; TRBD2 might be the D (5 bases). CDR3 length: 13 amino acids. Trimming stripped 4 bases from V and 3 bases from J, with 7 bases between. Germline assignment: CDR1 GTSNPN and CDR2 SVGIG (reference sequence).

CDR3: CASSLDPRGSGNTIYF. For the CDR3, the DNA is TGTGCCAGCAGCTTGGACCCCAGGGGATCTGGAAACACCATATATTTT. This rearrangement joins TRBV5-6 to TRBJ1-3; TRBD1 might be the D (6 bases). V dropped 0 bases and J dropped 1 base, with 11 bases sitting between them. CDR3 length equals 16 residues. CDR1 SGHDT and CDR2 YYEEEE come from the germline V gene. The full variable domain, with the rest looked up from reference TRBV5-6 and TRBJ1-3, is DAGVTQSPTHLIKTRGQQVTLRCSPKSGHDTVSWYQQALGQGPQFIFQYYEEEERQRGNFPDRFSGHQFPNYSSELNVNALLLGDSALYLCASSLDPRGSGNTIYFGEGSWLTVV.

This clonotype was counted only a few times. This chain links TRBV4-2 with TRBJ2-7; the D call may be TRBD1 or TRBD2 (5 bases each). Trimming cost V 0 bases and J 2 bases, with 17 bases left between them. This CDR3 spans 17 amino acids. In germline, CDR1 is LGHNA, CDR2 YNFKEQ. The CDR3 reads CASSQEGDRRSPYEQYF. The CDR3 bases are TGTGCCAGCAGCCAAGAGGGGGATCGAAGAAGCCCCTACGAGCAGTACTTC.

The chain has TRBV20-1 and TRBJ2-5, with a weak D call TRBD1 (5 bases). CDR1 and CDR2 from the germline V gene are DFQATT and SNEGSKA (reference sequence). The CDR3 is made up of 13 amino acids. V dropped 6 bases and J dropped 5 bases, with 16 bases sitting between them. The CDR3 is CSASDNSLETQYF. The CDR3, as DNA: TGCAGTGCCTCGGACAACTCCCTGGAGACCCAGTACTTC.

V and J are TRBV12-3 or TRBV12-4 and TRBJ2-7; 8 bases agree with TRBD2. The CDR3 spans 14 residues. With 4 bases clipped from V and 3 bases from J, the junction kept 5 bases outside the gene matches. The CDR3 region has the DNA TGTGCCAGCAGTTCATCTAGCGGGCTCTACGAGCAGTACTTC. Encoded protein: CASSSSSGLYEQYF.

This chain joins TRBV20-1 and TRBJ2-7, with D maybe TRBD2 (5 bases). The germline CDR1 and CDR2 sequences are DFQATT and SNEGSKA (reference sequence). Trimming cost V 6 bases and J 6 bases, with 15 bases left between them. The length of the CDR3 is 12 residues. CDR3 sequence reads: CSATLGASEQYF. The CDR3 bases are TGCAGTGCCACCTTGGGAGCGAGCGAGCAGTACTTC.

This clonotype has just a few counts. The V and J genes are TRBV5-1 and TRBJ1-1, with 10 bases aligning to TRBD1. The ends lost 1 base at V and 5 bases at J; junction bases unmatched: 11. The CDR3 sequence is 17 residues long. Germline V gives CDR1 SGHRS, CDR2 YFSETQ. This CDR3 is CASSLRSRDRGRTEAFF. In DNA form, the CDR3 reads TGCGCCAGCAGCTTGAGGTCCCGGGACAGGGGACGGACTGAAGCTTTCTTT.

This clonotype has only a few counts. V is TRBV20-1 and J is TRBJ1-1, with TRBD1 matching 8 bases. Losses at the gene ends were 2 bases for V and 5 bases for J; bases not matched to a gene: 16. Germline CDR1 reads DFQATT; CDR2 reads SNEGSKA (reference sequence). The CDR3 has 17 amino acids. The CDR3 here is CSARPGQGLGRRTEAFF. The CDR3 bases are TGCAGTGCTAGACCCGGACAGGGATTAGGCAGGAGGACTGAAGCTTTCTTT.

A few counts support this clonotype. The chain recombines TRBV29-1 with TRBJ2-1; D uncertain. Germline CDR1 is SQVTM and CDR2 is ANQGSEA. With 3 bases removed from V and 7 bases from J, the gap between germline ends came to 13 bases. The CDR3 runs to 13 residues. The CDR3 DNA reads TGCAGCGTTGAGAACCGAAAGGATAATGAGCAGTTCTTC. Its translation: CSVENRKDNEQFF.

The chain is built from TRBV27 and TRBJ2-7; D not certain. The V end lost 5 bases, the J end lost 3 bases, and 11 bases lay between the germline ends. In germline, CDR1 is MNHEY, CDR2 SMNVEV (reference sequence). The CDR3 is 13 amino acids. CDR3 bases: TGTGCCAGCAGTCGTGGGTCTCTCTACGAGCAGTACTTC. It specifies CASSRGSLYEQYF.

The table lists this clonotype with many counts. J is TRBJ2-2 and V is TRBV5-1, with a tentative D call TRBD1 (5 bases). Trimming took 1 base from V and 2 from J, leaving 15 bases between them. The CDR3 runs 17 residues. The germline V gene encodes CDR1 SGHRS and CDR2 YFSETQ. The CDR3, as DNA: TGCGCCAGCAGCTTGAGGTACCCACAGGCAAACACCGGGGAGCTGTTTTTT. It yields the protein CASSLRYPQANTGELFF.

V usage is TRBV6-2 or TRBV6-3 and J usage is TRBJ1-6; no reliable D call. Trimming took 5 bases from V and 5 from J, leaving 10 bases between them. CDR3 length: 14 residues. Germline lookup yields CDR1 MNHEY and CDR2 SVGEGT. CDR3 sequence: CASSDYGDNSPLHF. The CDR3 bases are TGTGCCAGCAGTGACTACGGGGATAATTCACCCCTCCACTTT.

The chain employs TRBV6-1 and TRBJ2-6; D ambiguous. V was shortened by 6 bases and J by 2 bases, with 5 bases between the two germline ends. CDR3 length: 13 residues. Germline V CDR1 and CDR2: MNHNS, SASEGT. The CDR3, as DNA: TGTGCCAGCAGGGGTGCTGGGGCCAACGTCCTGACTTTC. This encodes CASRGAGANVLTF.

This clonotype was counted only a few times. The CDR3 spells CASSPPWNSYEQYF. The CDR3 DNA follows: TGTGCCAGCAGTCCACCCTGGAATTCCTACGAGCAGTACTTC. The V gene is TRBV12-3 or TRBV12-4, the J gene TRBJ2-7, with D unclear. The CDR3 has 14 residues. The ends were cut back, 5 bases at V and 1 base at J, with 12 bases in the middle.

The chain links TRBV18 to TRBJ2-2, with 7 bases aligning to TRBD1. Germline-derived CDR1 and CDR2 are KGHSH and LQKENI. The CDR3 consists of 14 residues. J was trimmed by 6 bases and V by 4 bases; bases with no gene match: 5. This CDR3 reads CASSQDRLAGELFF. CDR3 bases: TGTGCCAGCTCACAGGACAGGCTGGCCGGGGAGCTGTTTTTT.

The CDR3 reads CATSTGGTAYGYTF. The CDR3 region has the DNA TGTGCCACCAGCACTGGAGGGACAGCCTATGGCTACACCTTC. The chain has TRBV15 and TRBJ1-2; TRBD1 agrees at 7 bases. CDR3 length: 14 amino acids. Germline assignment: CDR1 LNHNV and CDR2 YYDKDF (reference sequence). The ends lost 4 bases at V and 4 bases at J; junction bases unmatched: 6.